This T cell receptor (beta chain) was identified in a study of shared clonotypes between healthy human individuals (dated by TCRdb to about 2020). About the investigation overall: The cohort comprised a couple of women and a few men aged 18 to 49 years. For each donor, CD4 naive and CD4 memory were each run on three plates, CD8 naive on two plates, and CD8 memory on one plate. The study deeply sequenced blood TCR repertoires of about 5 healthy adults to estimate repertoire size and the extent of clonotype sharing between individuals. To increase sequencing depth and limit assay-specific biases, different laboratories used diverse techniques to prepare libraries and sequence TCR repertoires. Between about 0.8 and 9 billion PBMCs per donor were obtained by leukapheresis.

TCR CDR3 regions were amplified from genomic DNA by multiplex PCR using the deep immunoSEQ assay. Genomic DNA extracted from each cell subset was distributed evenly over all wells of several immunoSEQ 96-well plates, and each plate served as one replicate. For sorted subsets, each replicate PCR was loaded with around 200 ng genomic DNA, equivalent to 30,000 or so T cell genomes. Purified libraries were measured with a Qubit 3.0 fluorometer, size-checked on a Bioanalyzer 2100, and measured again with the KAPA Library Quantification kit. Every immunoSEQ 96-well plate was sequenced on a dedicated single-read 150-cycle Illumina NextSeq 550 flow cell. In the source study's methods: Because only junctional sequences without quality scores were contained in the immunoSEQ output, filtering matching that applied to full-length reads could not be performed. To assign V/J genes and CDR3, sequences were annotated against IMGT germline references using PyIR, a Python wrapper for IgBLAST v1.9. Reads with weak V/J assignments (E-value above 1e-6), missing CDR3, stop codons, out-of-frame junctions, or ambiguous translated residues were removed. V3J clonotypes were defined as sequences sharing an identical inferred V gene, J gene, and CDR3 amino acid sequence. The percentage overlap between two repertoires was calculated by dividing the number of shared unique clonotypes by the size of the smaller repertoire. Richness of each repertoire was evaluated using RTK rarefaction, the Chao1 estimator, and Recon v2.1 estimates of unobserved clonotypes. Generation probabilities for all TCRbeta clonotypes obtained by the gDNA method from a handful of donors were computed using OLGA. What TCRdb holds here is the immuneACCESS table cut down to in-frame rearrangements. Part of the clones is not present; checked against another copy, under half of the missing clones reflect an unresolved V gene, and the others are unexplained. V, J and clone size reflect that table, while D and trimming were determined from the DNA. The sample yields approximately 320,000 clones; under 80% were counted once. Approximately 10% of the sample belongs to the ten largest clones.

CDR1 is given as LNHNV and CDR2 as YYDKDF, both from the germline V gene (reference sequence). V loses 0 bases of germline sequence and J loses 4 bases, and the interval between the two ends is 10 bases. Taken from cysteine to phenylalanine, the CDR3 has 15 residues. This entry keeps only the CDR3 DNA: 45 bases, framed from base 1. Donors were healthy HIV-negative adults with no recently reported acute infections or vaccinations. All donors were Caucasian adults living in Nashville, Tennessee, USA. CD4+ T cells were enriched through magnetic negative selection, after which naive cells were positively selected on CD45RA and the remaining negative fraction served as the memory subset. After blood collection by leukapheresis, PBMCs were isolated using Ficoll-Histopaque density gradient centrifugation and then cryopreserved in the vapor phase of liquid nitrogen. Analytical flow cytometry was used to check the purity and quantity of each magnetically sorted T cell population. Genomic DNA was isolated from each sorted fraction and quantified by UV absorbance on a Nanodrop 2000c.

What the research found in general, with its limitations: When a few donors were compared, the shared fraction of clonotypes was roughly 4.8% for naive CD4, 3.5% to 4% for naive CD8, more than 2% for memory CD4, and about 0.36% for memory CD8. Incomplete sequencing was indicated by rarefaction of sorted-subset datasets, despite the large sequencing depth. Because the study included only a small number of donors, the genetic and exposure-history diversity represented was limited. Naive subsets generally had larger estimated clonotype richness than memory subsets. Pairwise subsampling indicated that sequencing depth was expected to affect the degree of clonotype sharing among donors. Only blood was sampled, and tissue TCR repertoires likely differ from those in blood. Compared with non-shared clonotypes, clonotypes shared by all four sorted-subset donors had higher generation probabilities.

This clone was observed a handful of times. No antigen is known for it. It has no much larger one-base neighbor in the sample; base qualities were not kept. The sample carries other DNA sequences with the same CDR3. Recombination connected TRBV15 to TRBJ1-5, with the D gene not clear enough to name. The clonotype was recovered from a man aged 25-45 years in good health. Sequenced: memory CD4+ T cells sorted from blood. The meaning of the sample's cell subset or site label: CD45RA-negative fraction. Read as DNA, the sequence is TGTGCCACCAGCAGAGATGTGGGGAGTAATCAGCCCCAGCATTTT. Translation gives CATSRDVGSNQPQHF.